The 9 T cell receptor beta chains given below trace back to one sample, sequenced in a study of blood T cell repertoires in COVID-19. Clones were read by immunoSEQ multiplex PCR, and TCRdb kept only the in-frame ones, dropping some. The table has roughly 200,000 clones, roughly 81% seen once. Sequenced material: peripheral blood. Receptors were obtained from a woman between 35 and 50 years old with COVID-19, enrolled during active disease.

This chain links TRBV5-5 with TRBJ1-2, with D possibly matching TRBD1 (6 bases). The CDR3 is made up of 16 amino acids. V was shortened by 4 bases and J by 2 bases, with 18 bases between the two germline ends. CDR1 and CDR2 from the germline V gene are SGHKS and YYEKEE (reference sequence). The CDR3 coding sequence is TGTGCCAGCAGCGCCACCAACAGGGTTCCCAACTATGGCTACACCTTC. It specifies CASSATNRVPNYGYTF.

The CDR3 DNA is TGTGCCAGCAGCCCATACAGGGGGCAACGTATCAATGAGCAGTTCTTC. It encodes CASSPYRGQRINEQFF. The genes are TRBV5-8 and TRBJ2-1; 9 positions agree with TRBD1. The CDR3 extends over 16 amino acids. CDR1 SGHTS and CDR2 YDEGEE come from the germline V gene. V gave up 4 bases and J gave up 6 bases; unmatched junction bases: 11.

As regards this clone: At the DNA level, this CDR3 is encoded by other sequences in the same sample as well. J is TRBJ2-3 and V is TRBV18; 7 nucleotides agree with TRBD2. V lost 3 bases to trimming and J lost 0 bases; unmatched junction nucleotides: 0. Germline CDR1 reads KGHSH; CDR2 reads LQKENI. There are 14 residues in the CDR3. The CDR3 spells CASSPGLSTDTQYF. The CDR3 DNA reads TGTGCCAGCTCACCGGGACTAAGCACAGATACGCAGTATTTT.

This clone was detected many times. This chain links TRBV19 with TRBJ2-3; the match to TRBD1 covers 8 bases. CDR1 and CDR2 (germline): LNHDA, SQIVND (reference sequence). The CDR3 has 15 residues. The V gene end was trimmed by 8 bases and the J gene end by 2 bases; junction bases not matched to a gene: 9. This CDR3 reads CASERGTGLTDTQYF. As DNA, the CDR3 is TGTGCCAGTGAACGGGGGACAGGCCTCACAGATACGCAGTATTTT.

J is TRBJ2-7 and V is TRBV15; the D gene is possibly TRBD2 (6 bases). This CDR3 has 13 residues. Trimming left V 0 bases short and J 7 bases short, with 10 bases between. Looked up from germline, CDR1 is LNHNV and CDR2 is YYDKDF (reference sequence). CDR3 DNA sequence: TGTGCCACCAGCAGAGATCATGCGGGGGAGCAGTACTTC. Amino acid sequence: CATSRDHAGEQYF.

The CDR3 nucleotides are TGTGCCACCAGCAGAGTATCTAGTACTAGCGGGAGGGTCAATGAGCAGTTCTTC. This translates into CATSRVSSTSGRVNEQFF. V is TRBV15 and J is TRBJ2-1, with 13 positions matching TRBD2. CDR3 length: 18 residues. V gave up 1 base and J gave up 6 bases; unmatched junction bases: 9. Looked up from germline, CDR1 is LNHNV and CDR2 is YYDKDF (reference sequence).

V is TRBV7-2 and J is TRBJ2-3, with 10 bases aligning to TRBD2. This CDR3 is 15 amino acids long. The germline V gene encodes CDR1 SGHTA and CDR2 FQGNSA. Trimming cost V 5 bases and J 4 bases; bases outside gene matches: 6. This CDR3 is CASSILAGASDTQYF. The CDR3 DNA is TGTGCCAGCAGCATTCTAGCGGGAGCGTCAGATACGCAGTATTTT.

V is TRBV9 and J is TRBJ2-1; 11 bases map to TRBD2. V lost 2 bases, J lost 4 bases, and 5 bases stayed unmatched. CDR3 size: 16 residues. CDR1 is SGDLS and CDR2 is YYNGEE in the germline V gene. CDR3 loop: CASSVAGTSGYNEQFF. As DNA, the CDR3 is TGTGCCAGCAGCGTTGCCGGGACTAGCGGTTACAATGAGCAGTTCTTC.

This chain joins TRBV15 and TRBJ2-3; TRBD1 agrees at 7 bases. Germline V gives CDR1 LNHNV, CDR2 YYDKDF (reference sequence). The J segment lost 3 bases and the V segment lost 4 bases, leaving 13 bases of the junction unmatched. The CDR3 is 17 amino acids. The CDR3 region is CATSKSRQGERTDTQYF. The DNA of the CDR3 is TGTGCCACCAGCAAATCTCGACAGGGAGAAAGGACAGATACGCAGTATTTT.